The T cell receptor beta chain described here comes from a study of cytomegalovirus exposure and HLA in healthy donors. Study-wide context: Unique TCRs numbering some 77 million, obtained from HLA-typed donors, made up an early data release. Among over 300 genotyped donors, roughly 81% fell in the Caucasian-associated ancestry cluster.

The CDR3 sequence is 15 residues long. Germline V gene lookup returns CDR1 SEHNR and CDR2 FQNEAQ (reference sequence). V shed 6 bases and J 4 bases; nucleotides not matched to a gene: 9. The PCR contained 60 Vbeta and 13 Jbeta primers. Only in-frame clones appear in the TCRdb table, and some are missing; sequencing was by immunoSEQ multiplex PCR. Of 37,000 or so clones in the sample, roughly 76% were seen once. The sequence came from a woman aged 40 to 50 in good health and CMV-seronegative. The chain employs TRBV7-9 and TRBJ1-3; TRBD1 agrees at 7 bases. Material: PBMCs. CDR3 nucleotides: TGTGCCAGCAGATCGATTACAGGGGTAGGAAACACCATATATTTT. Its translation is CASRSITGVGNTIYF.